One and the same sample provided the 28 T cell receptor beta chains below, sequenced in a study of patients and donors after allogeneic stem cell transplantation. A single record per CDR3 protein comes from TCRdb applying MiXCR to the RT-PCR reads. The table shows about 200,000 distinct CDR3 sequences, with 41% occurring only once. The source material was blood, either unsorted or a sorted T cell fraction (not recorded which). The origin of the receptors is a human donor who was either an allogeneic HSCT recipient or a stem cell or donor lymphocyte infusion donor (not recorded which). It is not recorded whose cells these are; they may come from a transplant donor.

This clonotype was observed a few times. The V gene is TRBV5-6, the J gene TRBJ1-6, with a tentative D call TRBD1 (5 bases). The length of the CDR3 is 16 residues. Trimming removed 0 bases at V and 0 bases at J, with 7 bases between. Germline V gene data show CDR1 as SGHDT and CDR2 as YYEEEE. The CDR3 sequence is CASSLDDSSYNSPLHF. The CDR3 nucleotides read TGTGCCAGCAGCTTGGATGACAGCTCCTATAATTCACCCCTCCACTTT.

The rearrangement joins TRBV6-6 to TRBJ2-3; D remains ambiguous. Germline CDR1 reads MNHNY; CDR2 reads SVGAGI (reference sequence). With 7 bases removed from V and 6 bases from J, the gap between germline ends came to 11 bases. CDR3 length: 12 residues. The CDR3 nucleotides are TGTGCCAGCACCCCTGACGGGGATACGCAGTATTTT. Translating gives CASTPDGDTQYF.

V is TRBV9 and J is TRBJ2-3; TRBD2 aligns across 13 bases. CDR1 is SGDLS, CDR2 YYNGEE, per germline. CDR3 size: 17 residues. V was pared by 3 bases and J by 1 base, with 5 bases of the junction left unmatched. As DNA, the CDR3 is TGTGCCAGCAGCGCCGGGACTAGCGGGACCCGCACAGATACGCAGTATTTT. It specifies CASSAGTSGTRTDTQYF.

The V gene is TRBV2, the J gene TRBJ2-4, with D possibly matching TRBD2 (5 bases). This CDR3 has 13 residues. V lost 0 bases, J lost 7 bases, and 7 bases lay in between. From germline, CDR1 is SNHLY and CDR2 FYNNEI. CDR3 sequence (DNA): TGTGCCAGCAGTGAAGCGGGAGAGAACATTCAGTACTTC. It is translated as CASSEAGENIQYF.

The rearrangement links TRBV19 to TRBJ2-7, with 8 bases identical to TRBD1. Trimming cost V 3 bases and J 0 bases; bases outside gene matches: 4. Germline V CDR1 and CDR2: LNHDA, SQIVND (reference sequence). This CDR3 has 15 amino acids. This CDR3 reads CASSILRGPSYEQYF. Here the CDR3 DNA reads TGTGCCAGTAGTATCCTCAGGGGGCCCTCCTACGAGCAGTACTTC.

V is TRBV5-1 and J is TRBJ2-3; 12 bases map to TRBD2. Per germline, CDR1 SGHRS and CDR2 YFSETQ. This CDR3 region has 16 residues. With V trimmed by 2 bases and J by 1 base, 2 bases remained unmatched. The CDR3 protein is CASSFGLAGRTDTQYF. The CDR3 DNA follows: TGCGCCAGCAGCTTTGGACTAGCGGGACGCACAGATACGCAGTATTTT.

The chain combines TRBV7-9 with TRBJ2-7, with TRBD2 identical over 7 bases. The CDR3 loop spans 14 amino acids. Trimming took 1 base from V and 6 from J; bases not matched to a gene: 6. Per germline, CDR1 SEHNR and CDR2 FQNEAQ (reference sequence). DNA for the CDR3: TGTGCCAGCAGCTTAGGACTAGCTGTGGGCGAGCAGTACTTC. It translates to CASSLGLAVGEQYF. Full variable domain (remainder filled in from reference TRBV7-9 and TRBJ2-7): DTGVSQNPRHKITKRGQNVTFRCDPISEHNRLYWYRQTLGQGPEFLTYFQNEAQLEKSRLLSDRFSAERPKGSFSTLEIQRTEQGDSAMYLCASSLGLAVGEQYFGPGTRLTVT.

The CDR3 DNA reads TGCGCCAGCAGCCAGGGGACTCAGGGGCGTAGGGGCTACACCTTC. Translated, it gives CASSQGTQGRRGYTF. The chain uses TRBV4-3 and TRBJ1-2; D is perhaps TRBD1 (6 bases). V was clipped by 3 bases and J by 8 bases, with 19 bases between them. The CDR3 contains 15 residues. Looked up from germline, CDR1 is LGHNA and CDR2 is YSLEER.

V and J are TRBV6-2 or TRBV6-3 and TRBJ1-5, with D hard to call. Germline V gene data show CDR1 as MNHEY and CDR2 as SVGEGT. Deletions cut 8 bases from V and 3 bases from J, with 14 bases between. CDR3 length equals 14 residues. This CDR3 is CASGPGGSNQPQHF. Here the CDR3 DNA reads TGTGCCAGCGGACCGGGAGGGTCCAATCAGCCCCAGCATTTT.

This clonotype was observed a handful of times. The CDR3 spells CASSNRGHGETQYF. The CDR3 DNA follows: TGCGCCAGCAGTAACAGGGGGCATGGAGAGACCCAGTACTTC. The chain uses TRBV5-1 and TRBJ2-5; TRBD1 matches 9 bases. CDR1 SGHRS and CDR2 YFSETQ come from the germline V gene. CDR3 length: 14 amino acids. V was clipped by 5 bases and J by 4 bases; unmatched bases: 6.

The J gene is TRBJ1-5, the V gene TRBV4-3; TRBD1 aligns across 7 bases. The CDR3 loop spans 16 amino acids. Per germline, CDR1 LGHNA and CDR2 YSLEER. V shed 0 bases and J 6 bases; nucleotides not matched to a gene: 8. CDR3 loop: CASSQDRGPPSQPQHF. CDR3 DNA sequence: TGCGCCAGCAGCCAAGATAGGGGGCCCCCAAGTCAGCCCCAGCATTTT.

The chain is built from TRBV7-9 and TRBJ2-7; 7 bases are shared with TRBD1. The CDR3 runs to 13 residues. V lost 8 bases and J lost 4; bases outside the gene matches: 8. Looked up from germline, CDR1 is SEHNR and CDR2 is FQNEAQ (reference sequence). The DNA of the CDR3 is TGTGCCAGCCAGCCCCCAGGGGGTTACGAGCAGTACTTC. It specifies CASQPPGGYEQYF.

The genes are TRBV27 and TRBJ1-5; TRBD1 might be the D (6 bases). The ends were cut back, 4 bases at V and 3 bases at J, with 13 bases in the middle. This CDR3 contains 15 residues. Germline loops: CDR1 MNHEY, CDR2 SMNVEV (reference sequence). The CDR3: CASSYAGDHNQPQHF. For the CDR3, the DNA is TGTGCCAGCAGTTACGCAGGGGACCACAATCAGCCCCAGCATTTT.

CDR3 DNA sequence: TGTGCCAGCAGCTTGCGCTGGGGAGGCACTGAAGCTTTCTTT. Its translation: CASSLRWGGTEAFF. The genes are TRBV5-4 and TRBJ1-1; D is undetermined. Germline V gives CDR1 SGHNT, CDR2 YYREEE (reference sequence). The CDR3 loop spans 14 amino acids. V was shortened by 1 base and J by 4 bases, with 11 bases between the two germline ends.

The chain couples TRBV12-3 or TRBV12-4 to TRBJ2-7; possibly TRBD2 for D (6 bases). Trimming cost V 4 bases and J 9 bases, with 13 bases left between them. The CDR3 is 12 amino acids. The CDR3, as DNA: TGTGCCAGCAGTTGGGGACTTAAGGCGCAGTACTTC. Its protein product is CASSWGLKAQYF.

This chain uses TRBV12-3 or TRBV12-4 with TRBJ1-3; no reliable D call. V was cut by 5 bases and J by 0 bases, with 5 bases left in between. CDR3 length: 13 amino acids. The CDR3 reads CASSVSSGNTIYF. In nucleotides, the CDR3 is TGTGCCAGCAGTGTCAGCTCTGGAAACACCATATATTTT.

The DNA for the CDR3 is TGTGCCAGCAGCTTCCCCGGGGGGGTCAATGAGCAGTTCTTC. Amino acids: CASSFPGGVNEQFF. V and J are TRBV5-6 and TRBJ2-1, with 8 bases that match TRBD2. This CDR3 comprises 14 residues. Germline V gene sequence: CDR1 SGHDT, CDR2 YYEEEE. With 2 bases clipped from V and 6 bases from J, the junction kept 4 bases outside the gene matches.

V and J are TRBV6-5 and TRBJ2-1, with 10 bases that match TRBD2. The V and J ends lost 2 bases and 6 bases, in that order; junction bases with no gene match: 4. This CDR3 has 15 residues. Germline CDR1 reads MNHEY; CDR2 reads SVGAGI. The CDR3 nucleotides are TGTGCCAGCAGTTACACCTGGACTAGCGGCAATGAGCAGTTCTTC. Encoded protein: CASSYTWTSGNEQFF.

The chain carries TRBV7-9 and TRBJ2-7; 11 bases match TRBD2. Germline lookup yields CDR1 SEHNR and CDR2 FQNEAQ (reference sequence). This CDR3 has 16 residues. V dropped 6 bases and J dropped 3; count of bases not matched to a gene: 10. This CDR3 is CASSSMTSGNRYEQYF. DNA of the CDR3: TGTGCCAGCAGTTCCATGACTAGCGGGAATCGCTACGAGCAGTACTTC.

As to this clonotype: The junction does not match germline at one end; this may be a read error. CDR3 in amino acids: CATSRELGTNEASF. The CDR3 nucleotides read TGTGCCACCAGCAGAGAGTTGGGGACTAATGAAGCTTCCTTT. The rearrangement uses TRBV15 and TRBJ1-1; tentative D call: TRBD1 (5 bases). Germline CDR1 reads LNHNV; CDR2 reads YYDKDF (reference sequence). The CDR3 runs 14 residues. Supplemented by reference TRBV15 and TRBJ1-1, the full variable domain reads DAMVIQNPRYQVTQFGKPVTLSCSQTLNHNVMYWYQQKSSQAPKLLFHYYDKDFNNEADTPDNFQSRRPNTSFCFLDIRSPGLGDTAMYLCATSRELGTNEASFGQGTRLTVV.

V usage is TRBV20-1 and J usage is TRBJ1-5, with a tentative D call TRBD1 (6 bases). The length of the CDR3 is 14 residues. CDR1 is DFQATT and CDR2 is SNEGSKA in the germline V gene (reference sequence). V was shortened by 5 bases and J by 0 bases, with 11 bases between the two germline ends. The CDR3 reads CSARTVGSNQPQHF. The CDR3 DNA follows: TGCAGTGCTCGGACAGTCGGTAGCAATCAGCCCCAGCATTTT.

The chain employs TRBV12-3 or TRBV12-4 and TRBJ1-5, with D perhaps matching TRBD1 (6 bases). Between the trimmed V and J ends, which lost 5 bases and 0 bases, there was a span of 20 bases. The CDR3 has 18 amino acids. The CDR3 DNA reads as TGTGCCAGCAGTCGCCGCCCAGGGGTGGGGGATAGCAATCAGCCCCAGCATTTT. It translates to CASSRRPGVGDSNQPQHF.

The gene calls are TRBV29-1 and TRBJ1-1; D not certain. V gave up 4 bases and J gave up 5 bases, with 17 bases separating them. This CDR3 has 14 amino acids. CDR1 is SQVTM, CDR2 ANQGSEA, per germline. The CDR3 protein is CSVGVVSGITEAFF. In nucleotides, the CDR3 is TGCAGCGTTGGAGTTGTCAGTGGAATTACTGAAGCTTTCTTT.

J is TRBJ2-2 and V is TRBV5-1; 16 bases align to TRBD2. This CDR3 region has 18 residues. From germline, CDR1 is SGHRS and CDR2 YFSETQ. Germline trimming cut 4 bases from V and 9 bases from J; bases unmatched to any gene: 12. The CDR3 reads CASSPTGLAGGDSRELFF. The CDR3 DNA reads TGCGCCAGCAGCCCGACGGGACTAGCGGGAGGGGATAGCAGGGAGCTGTTTTTT.

The table lists this clonotype with a few counts. This chain joins TRBV11-3 and TRBJ2-1, with a tentative D call TRBD2 (6 bases). Between the trimmed V and J ends, which lost 0 bases and 6 bases, there was a span of 9 bases. The CDR3 loop spans 14 amino acids. Germline V gene lookup returns CDR1 SGHNT and CDR2 YENEEA. The CDR3, as DNA: TGTGCCAGCAGCTTAGAGGGGGGAAGCAATGAGCAGTTCTTC. This codes for CASSLEGGSNEQFF.

V usage is TRBV27 and J usage is TRBJ2-6; TRBD2 might be the D (5 bases). The germline CDR1 and CDR2 sequences are MNHEY and SMNVEV (reference sequence). V was cut by 5 bases and J by 0 bases, with 11 bases left in between. The CDR3 covers 16 residues. The CDR3, as DNA: TGTGCCAGCAGTACCGAGCGGACCTCTGGGGCCAACGTCCTGACTTTC. Its translation: CASSTERTSGANVLTF. Combining the CDR3 with reference TRBV27 and TRBJ2-6 gives the whole variable domain EAQVTQNPRYLITVTGKKLTVTCSQNMNHEYMSWYRQDPGLGLRQIYYSMNVEVTDKGDVPEGYKVSRKEKRNFPLILESPSPNQTSLYFCASSTERTSGANVLTFGAGSRLTVL.

This chain connects TRBV7-8 to TRBJ1-3; D ambiguous. Germline assignment: CDR1 SGHVS and CDR2 FQNEAQ. The CDR3 length is 14 residues. Trimming cost V 5 bases and J 1 base, with 9 bases left between them. In DNA form, the CDR3 reads TGTGCCAGCAGCCTCAAGGCGTCTGGAAACACCATATATTTT. It codes for CASSLKASGNTIYF.

The J gene is TRBJ2-3, the V gene TRBV7-2; D call uncertain. Germline V gene sequence: CDR1 SGHTA, CDR2 FQGNSA. Trimming shortened V by 5 bases and J by 2 bases, and 8 bases separated the two germline ends. This CDR3 region has 13 residues. This CDR3 is CASSLLLTDTQYF. The DNA of the CDR3 is TGTGCCAGCAGCCTCCTTCTCACAGATACGCAGTATTTT.